Listed below are T cell receptor beta chains from one sample, sequenced in a study of CD8+ T cells in alopecia areata. Data came from immunoSEQ multiplex PCR; TCRdb stores just in-frame clones and leaves some out. The repertoire includes over 90,000 clones, 80% to 90% of them detected once, and over 8.5% sits in the top ten. Source: CD8+ T cells sorted from blood, taken between weeks 30 and 35, from a patient treated with tofacitinib. These receptors were obtained from a human donor with alopecia areata. Each CDR3 is given with its conserved first and last residue. D genes are given only for firm matches. Clone sizes are given selectively: once, few, many, or a class where the clone is expanded.

D gene	V gene	J gene	clone size	CDR3 DNA	CDR3 protein
.	TRBV4-1	TRBJ1-5	.	TGCGCCAGCAGCCCCAACAGGGAGAGCAATCAGCCCCAGCATTTT	CASSPNRESNQPQHF
TRBD2	TRBV30	TRBJ2-7	.	TGTGCCTGGACTTTAACTAGCGGGTACTTGGACCCTTACAAGCAGTACTTC	CAWTLTSGYLDPYKQYF
.	TRBV7-3	TRBJ2-3	.	TGTGCCAGCAGCTTAGTTGGCGGGGGCCGCACAGATACGCAGTATTTT	CASSLVGGGRTDTQYF
.	TRBV25-1	TRBJ1-1	.	TGTGCCAGCAGTGCTAACATAGACGTATCCACTGAAGCTTTCTTT	CASSANIDVSTEAFF
TRBD1	TRBV4-1	TRBJ2-7	.	TGCGCCAGCAGCCACTCGGACAGGGGCTGGCTCGAGCAGTACTTC	CASSHSDRGWLEQYF
.	TRBV9	TRBJ2-1	.	TGTGCCAGCAGCGTAGTATCTGGGCCCGGTAATGAGCAGTTCTTC	CASSVVSGPGNEQFF
.	TRBV29-1	TRBJ1-2	.	TGCAGCGTTGAAGAGAATAGGCAGAACTATGGCTACACCTTC	CSVEENRQNYGYTF
TRBD1	TRBV10-1	TRBJ2-3	.	TGCGCCAGCGCTTTCGGGACAGGGCCCACAGATACGCAGTATTTT	CASAFGTGPTDTQYF
.	TRBV27	TRBJ2-7	.	TGTGCCAGCAGTTTAACAGGATCGACCTACGAGCAGTACTTC	CASSLTGSTYEQYF
TRBD1	TRBV5-1	TRBJ2-7	.	TGCGCCAGCAGCCCCGGGACAGGGCATTACGAGCAGTACTTC	CASSPGTGHYEQYF
.	TRBV5-1	TRBJ2-1	.	TGCGCCAGCAGCCCCCCAGGGAATGAGCAGTTCTTC	CASSPPGNEQFF
.	TRBV7-9	TRBJ2-3	.	TGTGCCAGCAGCTTATTCCCCGACGGGAGTAGATTGCGTACGCAGTATTTT	CASSLFPDGSRLRTQYF
.	TRBV29-1	TRBJ2-7	.	TGCAGCGTTGAAGTCCAGGACGGCCGAACCTACGAGCAGTACTTC	CSVEVQDGRTYEQYF
.	TRBV9	TRBJ2-1	.	TGTGCCAGCAGCGTAGTGACAGGTCGCTCCTACAATGAGCAGTTCTTC	CASSVVTGRSYNEQFF
TRBD1	TRBV7-9	TRBJ1-2	.	TGTGCCAGCAGCCCTAGTAGCCCCCTGGACAGGGGATTCTATGGCTACACCTTC	CASSPSSPLDRGFYGYTF
TRBD1	TRBV19	TRBJ2-1	.	TGTGCCAGTAGCACCGACAGGGAAACCTACAATGAGCAGTTCTTC	CASSTDRETYNEQFF
TRBD2	TRBV5-4	TRBJ2-1	.	TGTGCCAGCAGCTCATGGACTAGTTCTAGCAATGAGCAGTTCTTC	CASSSWTSSSNEQFF
TRBD2	TRBV29-1	TRBJ2-1	few	TGCAGCGCCGAGGGTTATAGCGGGAGATACAATGAGCAGTTCTTC	CSAEGYSGRYNEQFF
.	TRBV30	TRBJ2-7	.	TGTGCCTGGAGTCATAAAAGGGCCTCCCACCACGAGCAGTACTTC	CAWSHKRASHHEQYF
.	TRBV19	TRBJ1-5	.	TGTGCCAGTACCCAGGGAGGGGACTATCAGCCCCAGCATTTT	CASTQGGDYQPQHF
.	TRBV29-1	TRBJ2-1	.	TGCAGCTGGGCTACGCTGAACAACAATGAGCAGTTCTTC	CSWATLNNNEQFF
TRBD1	TRBV5-1	TRBJ2-1	.	TGCGCCAGCAGCCCCGGACAGGGGGCGGACAATGAGCAGTTCTTC	CASSPGQGADNEQFF
TRBD1	TRBV29-1	TRBJ1-2	.	TGCAGCGTAGACAGGGGTACGGTTGGCTACACCTTC	CSVDRGTVGYTF
.	TRBV10-3	TRBJ2-7	.	TGTGCCATCAGTGAGTCGGGGTTGCAGGCTCGCTTCTACGAGCAGTACTTC	CAISESGLQARFYEQYF
.	TRBV5-4	TRBJ2-7	.	TGTGCCAGCAGCTTGCAGTCCTACGAGCAGTACTTC	CASSLQSYEQYF
.	TRBV5-1	TRBJ1-1	.	TGCGCCAGCAGCCTATATCGGACGGGGAACACTGAAGCTTTCTTT	CASSLYRTGNTEAFF
TRBD1	TRBV27	TRBJ1-2	.	TGTGCCAGCAGGCAGACAGGGGGTGCCTATGGCTACACCTTC	CASRQTGGAYGYTF
TRBD1	TRBV27	TRBJ2-5	.	TGTGCCAGCAGGACAGGGGGCGCACCGGCCCAGTACTTC	CASRTGGAPAQYF
.	TRBV5-6	TRBJ2-3	.	TGTGCCAGCAGCCCAGTAGAAAGCACAGATACGCAGTATTTT	CASSPVESTDTQYF
.	TRBV7-9	TRBJ2-5	.	TGTGCCAGCAGCCAAACCAGGGAACAAGAGGCCCAGTACTTC	CASSQTREQEAQYF
.	TRBV19	TRBJ1-1	once	TGTGCCAGTAGTATTGACAGTGGGGCTTTCTTT	CASSIDSGAFF
TRBD1	TRBV11-2	TRBJ2-2	.	TGTGCCAGCAGCTTAGATTGGCCAGGGGGCTGGAACACCGGGGAGCTGTTTTTT	CASSLDWPGGWNTGELFF
.	TRBV14	TRBJ2-7	.	TGTGCCAGCAGCCAAGAAAGCTACAGGGACGAGCAGTACTTC	CASSQESYRDEQYF
.	TRBV4-2	TRBJ2-7	.	TGTGCCAGCAGCCCGCGACCGGAGCCCTACGAGCAGTACTTC	CASSPRPEPYEQYF
.	TRBV27	TRBJ2-2	.	TGTGCCAGCGGGACCGGGGAGCTGTTTTTT	CASGTGELFF
.	TRBV29-1	TRBJ2-7	.	TGCAGCGTCCTGACGGTGTTTTCCCCTTCGACCGAGCAGTACTTC	CSVLTVFSPSTEQYF
.	TRBV6-1	TRBJ1-2	.	TGTGCCAGCGAAAGCAGCAGAAGACACTATGGCTACACCTTC	CASESSRRHYGYTF
.	TRBV6-4	TRBJ2-1	.	TGTGCCAGCAGTGGATCTCCGGGGGATGGGTCCTACAATGAGCAGTTCTTC	CASSGSPGDGSYNEQFF
.	TRBV19	TRBJ2-1	.	TGTGCCAGTAGTATAGTTGGGCATCCCTACGGGAGCTCCTACAATGAGCAGTTCTTC	CASSIVGHPYGSSYNEQFF
TRBD2	TRBV27	TRBJ2-1	.	TGTGCCAGCAGTCCTCTAGCGGTGATGGGCAATGAGCAGTTCTTC	CASSPLAVMGNEQFF
.	TRBV6-6	TRBJ2-5	.	TGTGCCAGCACCGAGACAAAAGAGACCCAGTACTTC	CASTETKETQYF
.	TRBV9	TRBJ1-4	.	TGTGCCAGCAGCCCTCAACGGACTAATGAAAAACTGTTTTTT	CASSPQRTNEKLFF
TRBD1	TRBV7-2	TRBJ2-3	.	TGTGCCAGCAGCTCAGGGGGCGGGAGCACAGATACGCAGTATTTT	CASSSGGGSTDTQYF
.	TRBV11-2	TRBJ2-7	.	TGTGCCAGCAGCTTAGATCATCGGAGGTACGAGCAGTACTTC	CASSLDHRRYEQYF
.	TRBV27	TRBJ2-1	.	TGTGCCAGCAGTTCGGGACTTCACCCGTACAATGAGCAGTTCTTC	CASSSGLHPYNEQFF